This entry lists 4 T cell receptor beta chains sequenced from one sample in a study of metastatic and nonmetastatic thyroid tumors. Nobody among the patients had been given any treatment before thyroid surgery. TCRdb used MiXCR to call clones anew from the PCR reads. The table shows 55,000 or so clones, with roughly 18% occurring only once. Source material: blood. The source of these receptors is a female donor with papillary thyroid cancer or a benign thyroid nodule (not recorded which). Some clones in this sample may be carry-over from other donors' samples.

Many counts were recorded for this clone. The V and J genes are TRBV3-1 and TRBJ2-3; the match to TRBD2 covers 8 bases. The CDR3 contains 14 residues. J gave up 9 bases and V 1 base, and 6 bases lay outside the gene matches. The germline V gene has CDR1 LGHDT and CDR2 YNNKEL (reference sequence). The CDR3 sequence: CASSQGNKRGTQYF. The DNA for the CDR3 is TGTGCCAGCAGCCAAGGGAACAAGCGGGGGACGCAGTATTTT.

V usage is TRBV6-1 and J usage is TRBJ1-1; maybe TRBD1 (6 bases). V lost 5 bases to trimming and J lost 3 bases, with 13 bases between them. The CDR3 has 14 residues. Per germline, CDR1 MNHNS and CDR2 SASEGT. The CDR3 loop is CASSSRGRDTEAFF. CDR3 bases: TGTGCCAGCAGTTCTAGGGGGAGGGACACTGAAGCTTTCTTT.

This clone has just a few counts. The chain joins TRBV28 to TRBJ2-7; no clear D. V was shortened by 7 bases and J by 3 bases, with 25 bases between the two germline ends. Germline CDR1 reads MDHEN; CDR2 reads SYDVKM. This CDR3 has 17 amino acids. The CDR3 DNA reads TGTGCCAGCACCTCGGTGGCCCAATCGAGAGCAGACTACGAGCAGTACTTC. It specifies CASTSVAQSRADYEQYF. The variable domain in full, with the rest retrieved from reference TRBV28 and TRBJ2-7, is DVKVTQSSRYLVKRTGEKVFLECVQDMDHENMFWYRQDPGLGLRLIYFSYDVKMKEKGDIPEGYSVSREKKERFSLILESASTNQTSMYLCASTSVAQSRADYEQYFGPGTRLTVT.

In this sample, this clone turned up a few times. The V and J genes are TRBV7-9 and TRBJ2-2; D perhaps matches TRBD2 (6 bases). V was pared by 5 bases and J by 4 bases, with 11 bases between. CDR3 length equals 14 residues. In germline, CDR1 is SEHNR, CDR2 FQNEAQ (reference sequence). The CDR3 DNA reads TGTGCCAGCAGCCCCCGGGGACTCACCGGGGAGCTGTTTTTT. As protein: CASSPRGLTGELFF.